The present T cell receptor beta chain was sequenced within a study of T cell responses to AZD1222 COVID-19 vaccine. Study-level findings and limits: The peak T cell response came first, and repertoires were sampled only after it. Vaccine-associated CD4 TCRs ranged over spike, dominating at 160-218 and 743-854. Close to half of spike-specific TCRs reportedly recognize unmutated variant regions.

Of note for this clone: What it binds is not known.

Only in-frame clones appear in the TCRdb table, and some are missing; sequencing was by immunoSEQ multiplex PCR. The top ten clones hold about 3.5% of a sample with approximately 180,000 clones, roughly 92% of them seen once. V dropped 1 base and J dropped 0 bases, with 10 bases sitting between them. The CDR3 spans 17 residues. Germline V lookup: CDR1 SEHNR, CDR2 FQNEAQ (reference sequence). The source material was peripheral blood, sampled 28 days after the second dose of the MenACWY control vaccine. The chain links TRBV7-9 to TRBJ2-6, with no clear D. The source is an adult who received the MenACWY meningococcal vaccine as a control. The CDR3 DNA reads TGTGCCAGCAGCTTAGAAGTGCTAAGCTCTGGGGCCAACGTCCTGACTTTC. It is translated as CASSLEVLSSGANVLTF.